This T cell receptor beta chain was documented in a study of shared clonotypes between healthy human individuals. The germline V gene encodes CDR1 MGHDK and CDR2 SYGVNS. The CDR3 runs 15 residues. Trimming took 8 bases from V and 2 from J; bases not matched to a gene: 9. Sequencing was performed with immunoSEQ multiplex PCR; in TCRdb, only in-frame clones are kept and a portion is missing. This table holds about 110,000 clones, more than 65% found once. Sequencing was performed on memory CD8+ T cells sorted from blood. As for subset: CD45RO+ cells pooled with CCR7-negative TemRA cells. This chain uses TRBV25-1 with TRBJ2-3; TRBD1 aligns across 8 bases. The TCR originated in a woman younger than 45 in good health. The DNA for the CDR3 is TGTGCCAGCTCTGTTTCGGGACAGGACACAGATACGCAGTATTTT. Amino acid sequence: CASSVSGQDTDTQYF. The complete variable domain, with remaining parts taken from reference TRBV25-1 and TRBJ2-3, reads EADIYQTPRYLVIGTGKKITLECSQTMGHDKMYWYQQDPGMELHLIHYSYGVNSTEKGDLSSESTVSRIRTEHFPLTLESARPSHTSQYLCASSVSGQDTDTQYFGPGTRLTVL.